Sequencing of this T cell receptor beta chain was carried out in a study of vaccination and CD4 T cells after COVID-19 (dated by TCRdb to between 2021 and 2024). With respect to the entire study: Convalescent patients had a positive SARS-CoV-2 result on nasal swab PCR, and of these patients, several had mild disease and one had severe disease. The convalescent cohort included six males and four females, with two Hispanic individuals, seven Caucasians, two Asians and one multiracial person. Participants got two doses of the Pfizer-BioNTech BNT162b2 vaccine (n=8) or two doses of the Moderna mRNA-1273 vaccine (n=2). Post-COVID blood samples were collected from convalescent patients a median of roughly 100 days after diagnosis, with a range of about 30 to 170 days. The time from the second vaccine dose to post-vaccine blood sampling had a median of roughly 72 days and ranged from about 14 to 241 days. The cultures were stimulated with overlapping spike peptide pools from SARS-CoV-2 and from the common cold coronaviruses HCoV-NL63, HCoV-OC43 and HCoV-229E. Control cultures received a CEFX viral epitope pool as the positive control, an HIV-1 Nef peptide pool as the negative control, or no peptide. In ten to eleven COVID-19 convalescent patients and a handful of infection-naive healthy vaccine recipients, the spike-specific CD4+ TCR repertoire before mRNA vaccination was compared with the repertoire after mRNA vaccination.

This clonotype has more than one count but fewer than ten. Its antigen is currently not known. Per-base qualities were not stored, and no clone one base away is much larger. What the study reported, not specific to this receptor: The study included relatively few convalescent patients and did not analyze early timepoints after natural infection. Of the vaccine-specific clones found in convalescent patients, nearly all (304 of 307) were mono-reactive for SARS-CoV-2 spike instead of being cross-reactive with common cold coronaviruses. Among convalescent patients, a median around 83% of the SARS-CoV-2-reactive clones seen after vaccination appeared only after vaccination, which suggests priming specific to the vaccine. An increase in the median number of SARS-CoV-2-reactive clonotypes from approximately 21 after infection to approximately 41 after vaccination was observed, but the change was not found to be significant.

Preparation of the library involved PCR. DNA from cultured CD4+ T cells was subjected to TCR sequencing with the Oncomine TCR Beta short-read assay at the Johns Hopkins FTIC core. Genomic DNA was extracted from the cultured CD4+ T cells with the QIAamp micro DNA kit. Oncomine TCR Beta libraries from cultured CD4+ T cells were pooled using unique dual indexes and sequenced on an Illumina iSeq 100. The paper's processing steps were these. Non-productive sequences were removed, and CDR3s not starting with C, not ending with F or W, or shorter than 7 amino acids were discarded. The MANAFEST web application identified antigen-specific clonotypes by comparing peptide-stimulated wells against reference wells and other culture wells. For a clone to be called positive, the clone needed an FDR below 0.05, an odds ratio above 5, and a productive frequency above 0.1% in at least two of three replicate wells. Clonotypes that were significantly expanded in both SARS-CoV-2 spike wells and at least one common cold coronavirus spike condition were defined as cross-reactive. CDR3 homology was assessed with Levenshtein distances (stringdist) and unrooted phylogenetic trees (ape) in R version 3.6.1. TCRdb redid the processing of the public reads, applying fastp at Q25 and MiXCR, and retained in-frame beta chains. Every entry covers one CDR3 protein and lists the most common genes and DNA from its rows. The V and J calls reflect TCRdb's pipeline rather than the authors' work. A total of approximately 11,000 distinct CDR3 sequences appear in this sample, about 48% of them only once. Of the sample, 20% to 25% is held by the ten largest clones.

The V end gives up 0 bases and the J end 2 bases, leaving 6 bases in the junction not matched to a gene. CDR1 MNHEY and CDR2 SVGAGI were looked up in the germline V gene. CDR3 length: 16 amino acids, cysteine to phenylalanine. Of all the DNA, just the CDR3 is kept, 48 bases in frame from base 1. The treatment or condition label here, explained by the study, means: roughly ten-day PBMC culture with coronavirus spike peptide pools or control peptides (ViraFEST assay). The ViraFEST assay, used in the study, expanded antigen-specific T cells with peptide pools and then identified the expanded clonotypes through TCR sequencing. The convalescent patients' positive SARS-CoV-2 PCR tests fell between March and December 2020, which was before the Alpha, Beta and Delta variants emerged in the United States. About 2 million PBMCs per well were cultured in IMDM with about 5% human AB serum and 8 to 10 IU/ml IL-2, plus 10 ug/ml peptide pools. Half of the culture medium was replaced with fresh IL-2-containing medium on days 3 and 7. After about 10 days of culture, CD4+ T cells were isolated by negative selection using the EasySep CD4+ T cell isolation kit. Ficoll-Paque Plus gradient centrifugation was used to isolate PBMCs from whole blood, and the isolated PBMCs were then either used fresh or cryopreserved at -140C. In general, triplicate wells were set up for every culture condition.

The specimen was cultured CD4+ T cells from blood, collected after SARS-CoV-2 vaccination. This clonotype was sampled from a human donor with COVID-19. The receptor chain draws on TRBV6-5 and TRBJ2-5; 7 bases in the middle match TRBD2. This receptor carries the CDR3 CASSYSASSGQETQYF. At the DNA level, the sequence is TGTGCCAGCAGTTACTCGGCGTCTAGCGGACAAGAGACCCAGTACTTC.